The 27 T cell receptor beta chains given below trace back to one sample, sequenced in a study of control samples from healthy donors and cancer patients. Some clones are missing from TCRdb's copy, which holds only in-frame ones; the method was immunoSEQ multiplex PCR. In the table there are almost 90,000 clones, around nine tenths of which are singletons. What was sequenced was blood. These receptors all come from a young man in good health.

The chain recombines TRBV27 with TRBJ2-4; TRBD1 agrees at 9 bases. Trimming took 4 bases from V and 9 from J; bases not matched to a gene: 7. Germline V gene data show CDR1 as MNHEY and CDR2 as SMNVEV (reference sequence). The CDR3 sequence is 14 residues long. DNA of the CDR3: TGTGCCAGCAGTTCCGGGACAGGGAGGGTCATTCAGTACTTC. It specifies CASSSGTGRVIQYF.

V is TRBV28 and J is TRBJ1-2, with D perhaps TRBD1 (5 bases). This CDR3 region has 16 residues. Germline V CDR1 and CDR2: MDHEN, SYDVKM. Trimming shortened V by 4 bases and J by 0 bases, and 15 bases separated the two germline ends. The CDR3 bases are TGTGCCAGCAGTTCCCCGGAGGGGTACCCTAACTATGGCTACACCTTC. The encoded protein is CASSSPEGYPNYGYTF.

This clone occurred a few times. The chain uses TRBV6-5 and TRBJ1-2; 11 bases agree with TRBD1. After removal of 6 bases from V and 4 bases from J, the junction contained 4 bases not matched to a gene. Germline CDR1 MNHEY, CDR2 SVGAGI. This CDR3 contains 14 residues. Here the CDR3 reads CASSFGTGGYGYTF. CDR3 coding DNA: TGTGCCAGCAGCTTCGGGACAGGGGGCTATGGCTACACCTTC.

The gene calls are TRBV7-9 and TRBJ1-6; the D is unclear. The germline V gene encodes CDR1 SEHNR and CDR2 FQNEAQ (reference sequence). The length of the CDR3 is 16 residues. V lost 5 bases and J 0 bases, leaving 11 bases between the germline ends. CDR3 nucleotide sequence: TGTGCCAGCAGCCCGGAGAGCTTCTCCTATAATTCACCCCTCCACTTT. The encoded protein is CASSPESFSYNSPLHF.

This clone was seen more than once but under ten times. The chain uses TRBV9 and TRBJ1-1; TRBD1 matches 9 bases. This CDR3 contains 15 residues. Trimming took 3 bases from V and 2 from J; bases not matched to a gene: 5. CDR1 and CDR2 (germline): SGDLS, YYNGEE. For the CDR3, the DNA is TGTGCCAGCAGCGGACGACAGGGGGACAACACTGAAGCTTTCTTT. Encoded protein: CASSGRQGDNTEAFF. The entire variable domain, with the rest obtained from reference TRBV9 and TRBJ1-1, is as follows: DSGVTQTPKHLITATGQRVTLRCSPRSGDLSVYWYQQSLDQGLQFLIQYYNGEERAKGNILERFSAQQFPDLHSELNLSSLELGDSALYFCASSGRQGDNTEAFFGQGTRLTVV.

V gene TRBV5-1 combines with J gene TRBJ1-2; TRBD1 agrees at 7 bases. Germline V gives CDR1 SGHRS, CDR2 YFSETQ. V lost 7 bases, J lost 6 bases, and 12 bases stayed unmatched. This CDR3 region has 14 residues. CDR3 sequence: CASSISGTEDGYTF. The CDR3 coding sequence is TGCGCCAGCTCGATCTCCGGGACAGAGGATGGCTACACCTTC. Full variable domain (rest looked up from reference TRBV5-1 and TRBJ1-2): KAGVTQTPRYLIKTRGQQVTLSCSPISGHRSVSWYQQTPGQGLQFLFEYFSETQRNKGNFPGRFSGRQFSNSRSEMNVSTLELGDSALYLCASSISGTEDGYTFGSGTRLTVV.

This sequence joins TRBV4-1 and TRBJ2-3; D not certain. V gave up 0 bases and J gave up 8 bases, with 12 bases separating them. The CDR3 extends over 14 amino acids. From germline, CDR1 is MGHRA and CDR2 YSYEKL. CDR3: CASSQDLGRTTQYF. In nucleotides, the CDR3 is TGCGCCAGCAGCCAAGATCTTGGCAGAACTACGCAGTATTTT.

This clone occurred a few times. This chain links TRBV3-1 (or the pseudogene TRBV3-2) with TRBJ1-3, with D hard to call. Trimming cost V 5 bases and J 0 bases, with 8 bases left between them. This CDR3 has 14 residues. Germline loops: CDR1 LGHDT, CDR2 YNNKEL (reference sequence). For the CDR3, the DNA is TGTGCCAGCAGCGAAAGGTCCTCTGGAAACACCATATATTTT. The encoded protein is CASSERSSGNTIYF.

The genes are TRBV6-6 and TRBJ2-4; a possible D gene is TRBD1 (6 bases). The germline V gene encodes CDR1 MNHNY and CDR2 SVGAGI (reference sequence). The CDR3 is 15 residues long. The V gene lost 2 bases and the J gene lost 6 bases, with 14 bases spanning the gap. The CDR3 is CASSYDLGQINIQYF. The DNA of the CDR3 is TGTGCCAGCAGTTACGACCTTGGACAGATAAACATTCAGTACTTC.

The V call is TRBV27, the J call TRBJ1-6; D not certain. V shed 2 bases and J shed 1 base, with 3 bases lying between them. Germline values: CDR1 MNHEY, CDR2 SMNVEV (reference sequence). The CDR3 loop spans 14 amino acids. CDR3 DNA sequence: TGTGCCAGCAGTTTAAATTCCTATAATTCACCCCTCCACTTT. Translated: CASSLNSYNSPLHF.

This clone came up once. The chain links TRBV5-6 to TRBJ2-7; 8 bases agree with TRBD2. The J segment lost 1 base and the V segment lost 0 bases, leaving 3 bases of the junction unmatched. CDR3 length: 15 amino acids. Germline values: CDR1 SGHDT, CDR2 YYEEEE. In DNA form, the CDR3 reads TGTGCCAGCAGCTTGGCGGGGGGGCTGTCCTACGAGCAGTACGTC. Translation gives CASSLAGGLSYEQYV.

Notes on this clone: Other DNA sequences within the sample encode an identical CDR3. V usage is TRBV5-1 and J usage is TRBJ1-2, with a possible D match to TRBD1 (5 bases). Germline V gene sequence: CDR1 SGHRS, CDR2 YFSETQ. The CDR3 is made up of 14 amino acids. V was trimmed by 1 base and J by 3 bases, leaving 10 bases between them. CDR3 bases: TGCGCCAGCAGCTTGCCGGGGGGGGACTATGGCTACACCTTC. As protein: CASSLPGGDYGYTF.

J is TRBJ1-5 and V is TRBV27; the D is unclear. CDR3 length: 14 amino acids. Germline V lookup: CDR1 MNHEY, CDR2 SMNVEV (reference sequence). Trimming stripped 8 bases from V and 3 bases from J, with 14 bases between. CDR3 in amino acids: CASHSGRINQPQHF. CDR3 DNA sequence: TGTGCCAGCCACTCGGGCCGTATCAATCAGCCCCAGCATTTT.

The chain links TRBV10-3 to TRBJ1-1; a weak D match, TRBD1 (6 bases). The CDR3 has 16 amino acids. Germline V gene lookup returns CDR1 ENHRY and CDR2 SYGVKD. V lost 0 bases, J lost 4 bases, and 15 bases lay in between. CDR3 sequence: CAISESGSRGRTEAFF. CDR3 DNA: TGTGCCATCAGTGAGTCCGGGTCGCGGGGGCGCACTGAAGCTTTCTTT.

The genes are TRBV11-2 and TRBJ2-1; D tentatively fits TRBD1 or TRBD2 (5 bases each). Germline V lookup: CDR1 SGHAT, CDR2 FQNNGV. Trimming shortened V by 6 bases and J by 2 bases, and 14 bases separated the two germline ends. The length of the CDR3 is 15 residues. In DNA, the CDR3 is TGTGCCAGCAGTCCCTCGGGACGGACCTACAATGAGCAGTTCTTC. This gives the protein CASSPSGRTYNEQFF.

This clone was seen once. This sequence joins TRBV28 and TRBJ2-1; 7 bases are shared with TRBD2. J gave up 8 bases and V 6 bases, and 10 bases lay outside the gene matches. There are 14 residues in the CDR3. CDR1 MDHEN and CDR2 SYDVKM come from the germline V gene. The CDR3 coding sequence is TGTGCCAGCAGACCAAATTGGGACTATCATGAGCAGTTCTTC. This gives the protein CASRPNWDYHEQFF.

The chain combines TRBV7-9 with TRBJ1-5; 9 bases match TRBD1. The germline CDR1 and CDR2 sequences are SEHNR and FQNEAQ (reference sequence). V shed 4 bases, J shed 6 bases, and the junction held 16 bases outside the gene matches. The CDR3 runs 18 residues. DNA for the CDR3: TGTGCCAGCAGCTCCGGCACAGGGGGCAGGGGTGGAGGTCAGCCCCAGCATTTT. This translates into CASSSGTGGRGGGQPQHF.

The gene calls are TRBV14 and TRBJ2-1; 8 nucleotides match TRBD2. The germline gives CDR1 SGHDN, CDR2 FVKESK. The CDR3 sequence is 13 residues long. The V and J ends lost 7 bases and 4 bases, in that order; junction bases with no gene match: 3. The CDR3 spells CASTGGAYNEQFF. DNA for the CDR3: TGTGCCAGCACCGGGGGGGCTTACAATGAGCAGTTCTTC.

The chain uses TRBV7-6 and TRBJ2-1; maybe TRBD1 (5 bases). Germline assignment: CDR1 SGHVS and CDR2 FNYEAQ. The CDR3 sequence is 13 residues long. Trimming left V 5 bases short and J 3 bases short, with 8 bases between. CDR3 amino acids: CASSPDSYNEQFF. In DNA, the CDR3 is TGTGCCAGCAGCCCAGACAGCTACAATGAGCAGTTCTTC.

This chain links TRBV4-1 with TRBJ1-5; 7 nucleotides match TRBD1. CDR1 and CDR2 from the germline V gene are MGHRA and YSYEKL. The CDR3 covers 19 residues. V was clipped by 1 base and J by 0 bases; unmatched bases: 12. The CDR3 DNA is TGCGCCAGCAGCCAAGGTCTTGGAATTGGACAGGATAGCAATCAGCCCCAGCATTTT. Protein product: CASSQGLGIGQDSNQPQHF.

V gene TRBV4-2 combines with J gene TRBJ2-3; no clear D gene. This CDR3 comprises 14 residues. The germline CDR1 and CDR2 sequences are LGHNA and YNFKEQ. Deletions cut 0 bases from V and 4 bases from J, with 8 bases between. The CDR3 nucleotides read TGTGCCAGCAGCCAAGAAATAGCAGCAGATACGCAGTATTTT. It encodes CASSQEIAADTQYF.

The chain combines TRBV6-5 with TRBJ2-4; D is perhaps TRBD1 (6 bases). CDR3 length: 14 residues. Trimming cost V 5 bases and J 0 bases, with 8 bases left between them. Germline assignment: CDR1 MNHEY and CDR2 SVGAGI. DNA for the CDR3: TGTGCCAGCAGTACAGGGCTAGCCAAAAACATTCAGTACTTC. This encodes CASSTGLAKNIQYF.

This chain uses TRBV6-4 with TRBJ1-1; D is possibly TRBD1 (5 bases). The germline V gene has CDR1 MRHNA and CDR2 SNTAGT. V was shortened by 8 bases and J by 3 bases, with 13 bases between the two germline ends. The CDR3 length is 13 residues. The CDR3 nucleotides read TGTGCCAGCTTTATGGGGCGTTACACTGAAGCTTTCTTT. Translation gives CASFMGRYTEAFF.

The J gene is TRBJ1-1, the V gene TRBV9, with TRBD1 matching over 11 bases. J was trimmed by 11 bases and V by 4 bases; bases with no gene match: 13. CDR1 and CDR2 (germline): SGDLS, YYNGEE. CDR3 length equals 15 residues. The CDR3 DNA is TGTGCCAGCAGCCCCCGGACAGGGGGCGATTCTTTCGCTTTCTTT. Amino acids: CASSPRTGGDSFAFF. The whole variable domain, filled in from reference TRBV9 and TRBJ1-1, reads DSGVTQTPKHLITATGQRVTLRCSPRSGDLSVYWYQQSLDQGLQFLIQYYNGEERAKGNILERFSAQQFPDLHSELNLSSLELGDSALYFCASSPRTGGDSFAFFGQGTRLTVV.

This clone was found once. The J gene is TRBJ2-1, the V gene TRBV2; D remains unclear. V was cut by 3 bases and J by 11 bases, with 14 bases left in between. The CDR3 covers 13 residues. Germline CDR1 and CDR2: SNHLY and FYNNEI. This chain's CDR3 is CASSDVVPPQQFF. The CDR3 nucleotides read TGTGCCAGCAGTGACGTTGTCCCGCCCCAGCAGTTCTTC.

DNA for the CDR3: TGTGCCAGCAGTGAATTCAGGAGACATAATGAAAAACTGTTTTTT. This gives the protein CASSEFRRHNEKLFF. J is TRBJ1-4 and V is TRBV6-1; no reliable D call. The CDR3 contains 15 residues. Germline lookup yields CDR1 MNHNS and CDR2 SASEGT. V was trimmed by 2 bases and J by 4 bases, leaving 11 bases between them.

The chain has TRBV21-1 and TRBJ2-7; TRBD2 reflects the table's D call only, with no check against the DNA. TRBV21-1 is a pseudogene locus. The CDR3 consists of 14 residues. The CDR3 DNA is TGTGCCAGCAGCAATAGATTGCCGGGGGGCGAGCAGTACGTC. It translates to CASSNRLPGGEQYV.